What follows are 15 T cell receptor beta chains derived from one specimen sequenced in a study of cytotoxic CD8 clonotypes in ibrutinib-treated CLL. Sequencing was performed with immunoSEQ multiplex PCR; in TCRdb, only in-frame clones are kept and a portion is missing. Among around 140,000 clones, 70% to 90% were seen once, and the ten largest hold about 2%. Sequencing was performed on PBMCs, taken after 24 months of ibrutinib treatment. These receptors were obtained from a human donor with chronic lymphocytic leukemia.

The CDR3 sequence: CASSPAYEGGYTF. The CDR3 bases are TGTGCCAGCAGCCCCGCTTATGAGGGGGGCTACACCTTC. The chain has TRBV7-3 and TRBJ1-2, with D maybe TRBD1 (5 bases). In germline, CDR1 is SGHTA, CDR2 FQGTGA. The CDR3 runs to 13 residues. With 5 bases removed from V and 8 bases from J, the gap between germline ends came to 15 bases.

The CDR3 DNA sequence: TGTGCCAGCAGCTTCGGCTTTAACACCGGGGAGCTGTTTTTT. It codes for CASSFGFNTGELFF. The chain carries TRBV7-2 and TRBJ2-2; D call uncertain. CDR3 length: 14 residues. Germline CDR1 and CDR2: SGHTA and FQGNSA. V was clipped by 3 bases and J by 2 bases, with 7 bases between them.

This chain uses TRBV5-5 with TRBJ1-1, with D tentatively TRBD1 (6 bases). Germline V gene lookup returns CDR1 SGHKS and CDR2 YYEKEE (reference sequence). This CDR3 is 13 amino acids long. V lost 7 bases, J lost 0 bases, and 10 bases lay in between. In DNA, the CDR3 is TGTGCCAGCGTGGGGGGCATGAACACTGAAGCTTTCTTT. Translating gives CASVGGMNTEAFF.

About this clone: The same CDR3 arises from other DNA sequences in this sample as well. The chain joins TRBV5-1 to TRBJ2-3, with TRBD1 as a possible D gene (6 bases). Trimming cost V 2 bases and J 0 bases, with 7 bases left between them. Germline CDR1 and CDR2: SGHRS and YFSETQ. The CDR3 length is 14 residues. CDR3: CASSFGQSTDTQYF. The CDR3, as DNA: TGCGCCAGCAGCTTCGGACAGAGCACAGATACGCAGTATTTT.

This clone was detected only once. The chain joins TRBV28 to TRBJ1-2; 12 nucleotides line up with TRBD1. V gave up 6 bases and J gave up 7 bases; unmatched junction bases: 3. This CDR3 region has 13 residues. CDR1 is MDHEN and CDR2 is SYDVKM in the germline V gene. The CDR3 loop reads CASRGTGGVGYTF. The CDR3 coding sequence is TGTGCCAGCAGAGGGACAGGGGGCGTTGGCTACACCTTC.

The V call is TRBV7-2, the J call TRBJ1-6; 7 nucleotides align to TRBD1. Trimming removed 2 bases from V and 7 bases from J; junction bases left unmatched: 8. Germline loops: CDR1 SGHTA, CDR2 FQGNSA. The CDR3 totals 16 residues. The CDR3 sequence: CASSLYVTGTNSPLHF. CDR3 sequence (DNA): TGTGCCAGCAGCTTATATGTGACAGGGACCAATTCACCCCTCCACTTT.

The table lists this clone with a count of one. The chain is built from TRBV11-2 and TRBJ1-1; the D gene is possibly TRBD1 (5 bases). The V end was cut by 5 bases, the J end by 3 bases, with 19 bases between. The germline V gene has CDR1 SGHAT and CDR2 FQNNGV. The CDR3 sequence is 16 residues long. CDR3 nucleotides: TGTGCCAGCAGCGTGCCTACGGGGTTGGGGGACACTGAAGCTTTCTTT. Translation gives CASSVPTGLGDTEAFF.

The chain employs TRBV18 and TRBJ2-3; D gene uncertain. Germline CDR1 KGHSH, CDR2 LQKENI. V lost 4 bases and J lost 1, with 6 bases in between. CDR3 length equals 13 residues. For the CDR3, the DNA is TGTGCCAGCTCACTGCAGGGCACAGATACGCAGTATTTT. This encodes CASSLQGTDTQYF.

The chain is built from TRBV9 and TRBJ1-4, with a weak D call TRBD1 (6 bases). Trimming left V 3 bases short and J 8 bases short, with 14 bases between. From germline, CDR1 is SGDLS and CDR2 YYNGEE. The CDR3 covers 14 residues. CDR3 protein: CASSATGWEEKLFF. CDR3 in DNA: TGTGCCAGCAGCGCGACAGGCTGGGAGGAAAAACTGTTTTTT.

This clone was seen a few times. The chain recombines TRBV29-1 with TRBJ2-5; 7 positions match TRBD2. The CDR3 covers 14 residues. Germline CDR1 SQVTM, CDR2 ANQGSEA. With 4 bases clipped from V and 1 base from J, the junction kept 6 bases outside the gene matches. CDR3 protein: CSVVPGTTQETQYF. CDR3 bases: TGCAGCGTTGTACCTGGGACTACCCAAGAGACCCAGTACTTC. The full variable domain, in which reference TRBV29-1 and TRBJ2-5 provide the parts outside the CDR3, is SAVISQKPSRDICQRGTSLTIQCQVDSQVTMMFWYRQQPGQSLTLIATANQGSEATYESGFVIDKFPISRPNLTFSTLTVSNMSPEDSSIYLCSVVPGTTQETQYFGPGTRLLVL.

The chain couples TRBV2 to TRBJ1-5, with D uncertain. CDR1 is SNHLY, CDR2 FYNNEI, per germline. The CDR3 loop spans 15 amino acids. The V gene lost 1 base and the J gene lost 4 bases, with 11 bases spanning the gap. CDR3 region: CASSEDGRGNQPQHF. CDR3 sequence (DNA): TGTGCCAGCAGTGAAGATGGGAGAGGGAATCAGCCCCAGCATTTT. The variable domain in full, with the rest retrieved from reference TRBV2 and TRBJ1-5, is EPEVTQTPSHQVTQMGQEVILRCVPISNHLYFYWYRQILGQKVEFLVSFYNNEISEKSEIFDDQFSVERPDGSNFTLKIRSTKLEDSAMYFCASSEDGRGNQPQHFGDGTRLSIL.

The chain couples TRBV5-6 to TRBJ2-7; D is perhaps TRBD1 (6 bases). Germline CDR1 SGHDT, CDR2 YYEEEE. The CDR3 covers 15 residues. Deletions cut 1 base from V and 7 bases from J, with 18 bases between. This chain's CDR3 is CASSLPGTPGREQYF. The CDR3 DNA sequence: TGTGCCAGCAGCTTGCCCGGGACACCAGGAAGGGAGCAGTACTTC.

J is TRBJ1-2 and V is TRBV19; D is possibly TRBD1 (6 bases). Germline loops: CDR1 LNHDA, CDR2 SQIVND (reference sequence). The CDR3 runs 16 residues. Trimming cost V 7 bases and J 2 bases, with 20 bases left between them. The CDR3 loop reads CASTQSQGPTNYGYTF. The CDR3 DNA reads TGTGCCAGTACCCAATCTCAGGGGCCAACAAACTATGGCTACACCTTC.

The chain combines TRBV29-1 with TRBJ2-6; D is unresolved. CDR3 length: 14 residues. The V and J ends lost 3 bases and 2 bases respectively, with 8 bases between them. Looked up from germline, CDR1 is SQVTM and CDR2 is ANQGSEA. Here the CDR3 DNA reads TGCAGCGTTGACCCTGGTACTGGGGCCAACGTCCTGACTTTC. The encoded protein is CSVDPGTGANVLTF.

The chain has TRBV5-1 and TRBJ1-3; D unclear. Trimming stripped 0 bases from V and 0 bases from J, with 4 bases between. Germline V lookup: CDR1 SGHRS, CDR2 YFSETQ. This CDR3 has 14 residues. CDR3 DNA: TGCGCCAGCAGCTTGGAGAGCTCTGGAAACACCATATATTTT. Its translation: CASSLESSGNTIYF.